This T cell receptor beta chain was obtained from a study of blood T cell repertoires in COVID-19. Study-wide background: T cells, B-cell-depleted T cells, or PBMCs supplied cDNA or gDNA.

CDR3 length equals 14 residues. The V end lost 0 bases, the J end lost 2 bases, and 6 bases lay between the germline ends. CDR1 is SGHDT, CDR2 YYEEEE, per germline. Sequencing was performed with immunoSEQ multiplex PCR; in TCRdb, only in-frame clones are kept and a portion is missing. The repertoire includes some 160,000 clones, about 89% of them detected once, and around 2.9% sits in the top ten. The chain has TRBV5-6 and TRBJ1-3; TRBD1 might be the D (6 bases). The TCR sequence derives from a man aged 55 to 70 with acute or convalescent COVID-19. The sequencing sample was made of peripheral blood. CDR3 DNA: TGTGCCAGCAGCTTGGCAGGGGCTGGAAACACCATATATTTT. This codes for CASSLAGAGNTIYF. Variable domain in full (rest from reference TRBV5-6 and TRBJ1-3): DAGVTQSPTHLIKTRGQQVTLRCSPKSGHDTVSWYQQALGQGPQFIFQYYEEEERQRGNFPDRFSGHQFPNYSSELNVNALLLGDSALYLCASSLAGAGNTIYFGEGSWLTVV.